Included here is one T cell receptor (beta chain) sequence, with context. Its antigen is not known. Compared with germline, one end of the junction differs, possibly owing to a read error. Germline V gene data show CDR1 as GTSNPN and CDR2 as SVGIG (reference sequence). CDR3 length equals 12 residues. Primers for the PCR totalled 60 Vbeta and 13 Jbeta. Assay used: immunoSEQ multiplex PCR; TCRdb lists only in-frame clones, some missing. Seen here are hundreds of thousands of clones, about 80% observed once, and the top ten hold 0.58%. The sample is drawn from a study of cytomegalovirus exposure and HLA in healthy donors. Study-wide context: Most donors, more than 80% of 350 to 450 genotyped, fell in the Caucasian-associated ancestry cluster. Study-wide results and caveats: With high specificity and sensitivity, the classifier reportedly diagnosed cytomegalovirus status. A later analysis found that most CMV-associated TCR beta chains appeared HLA-restricted. The analysis excluded some indistinguishable V segments, including TRBV6-2 and TRBV6-3.

The origin of this receptor is a woman aged 35 to 49 in good health and CMV-seronegative. The source material was PBMCs. The chain joins TRBV30 to TRBJ1-2, with D maybe TRBD1 (6 bases). The CDR3 DNA sequence: TGTGCCTGGAAGGACAGTCCCTATGGCTACCCCTTC. Its protein product is CAWKDSPYGYPF.